This T cell receptor (beta chain) appears in the sequencing data of a study of shared clonotypes between healthy human individuals. V lost 0 bases, J lost 7 bases, and 20 bases lay in between. This CDR3 spans 17 amino acids. Caucasian adults living in Nashville, Tennessee, provided all samples. The CD4+ fraction was divided into a CD45RA+ naive subset and a CD45RA-negative memory subset. Repertoires were generated with immunoSEQ multiplex PCR, while TCRdb's copy carries only in-frame clones and drops some. Found here are about 2.4 million clones, 93% of them singletons; the top ten hold approximately 0.35%.

This chain joins TRBV5-3 and TRBJ1-5; possible D gene TRBD1, 6 bases. TRBV5-3 is assigned to the ORF class and has an uncertain function. Sequences were obtained from naive CD4+ T cells from PBMCs. Documented subset: CD45RA+ positively selected. The sequence derives from a man younger than 35 in good health. Some clones in this sample may be carry-over from other donors' samples. The CDR3 protein is CARSLVPRQEMYQPQHF. The CDR3 region has the DNA TGTGCCAGAAGCTTGGTCCCCCGACAGGAGATGTACCAGCCCCAGCATTTT.